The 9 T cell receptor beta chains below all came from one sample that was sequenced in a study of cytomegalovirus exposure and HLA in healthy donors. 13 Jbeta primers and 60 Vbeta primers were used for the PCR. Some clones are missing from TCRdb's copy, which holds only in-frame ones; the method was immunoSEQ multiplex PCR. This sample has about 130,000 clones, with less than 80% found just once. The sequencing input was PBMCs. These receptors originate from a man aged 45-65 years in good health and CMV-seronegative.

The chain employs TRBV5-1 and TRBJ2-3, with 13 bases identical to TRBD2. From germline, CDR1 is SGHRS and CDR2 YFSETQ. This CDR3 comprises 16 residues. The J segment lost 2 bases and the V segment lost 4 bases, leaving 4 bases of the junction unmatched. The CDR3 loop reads CASSGGLAGTTDTQYF. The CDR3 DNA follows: TGCGCCAGCAGCGGGGGACTAGCGGGGACCACAGATACGCAGTATTTT.

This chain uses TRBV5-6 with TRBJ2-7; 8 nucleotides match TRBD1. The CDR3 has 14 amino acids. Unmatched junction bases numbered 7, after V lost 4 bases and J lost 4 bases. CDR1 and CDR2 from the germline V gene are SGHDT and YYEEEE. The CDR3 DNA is TGTGCCAGCAGCGAAAGACAGGGGAGATACGAGCAGTACGTC. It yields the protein CASSERQGRYEQYV.

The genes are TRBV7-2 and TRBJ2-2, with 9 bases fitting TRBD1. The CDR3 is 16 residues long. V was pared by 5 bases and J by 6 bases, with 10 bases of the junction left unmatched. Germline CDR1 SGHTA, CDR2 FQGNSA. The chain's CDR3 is CASSADRGSSAGELFF. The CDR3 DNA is TGTGCCAGCAGCGCGGACAGGGGCAGTTCAGCCGGGGAGCTGTTTTTT. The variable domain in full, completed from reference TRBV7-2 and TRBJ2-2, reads GAGVSQSPSNKVTEKGKDVELRCDPISGHTALYWYRQSLGQGLEFLIYFQGNSAPDKSGLPSDRFSAERTGGSVSTLTIQRTQQEDSAVYLCASSADRGSSAGELFFGEGSRLTVL.

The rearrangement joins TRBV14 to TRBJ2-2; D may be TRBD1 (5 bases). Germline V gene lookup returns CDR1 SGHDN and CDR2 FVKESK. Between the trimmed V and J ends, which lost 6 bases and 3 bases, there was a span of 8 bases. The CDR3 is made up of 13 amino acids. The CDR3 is CASRSRDTGELFF. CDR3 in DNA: TGTGCCAGCAGGTCCAGGGACACCGGGGAGCTGTTTTTT.

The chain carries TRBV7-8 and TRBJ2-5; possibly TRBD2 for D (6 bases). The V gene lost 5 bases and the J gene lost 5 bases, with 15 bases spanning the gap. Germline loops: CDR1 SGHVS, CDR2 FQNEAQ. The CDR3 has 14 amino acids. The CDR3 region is CASSPGARGETQYF. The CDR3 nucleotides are TGTGCCAGCAGCCCGGGTGCTCGGGGGGAGACCCAGTACTTC.

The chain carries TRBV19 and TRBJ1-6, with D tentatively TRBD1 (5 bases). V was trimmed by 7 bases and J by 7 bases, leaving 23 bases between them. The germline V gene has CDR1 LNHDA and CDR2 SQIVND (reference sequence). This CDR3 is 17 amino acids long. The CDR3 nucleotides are TGTGCCAGTAACCCCTTTTACGGCGGGGCTCGGAATTCACCCCTCCACTTT. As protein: CASNPFYGGARNSPLHF.

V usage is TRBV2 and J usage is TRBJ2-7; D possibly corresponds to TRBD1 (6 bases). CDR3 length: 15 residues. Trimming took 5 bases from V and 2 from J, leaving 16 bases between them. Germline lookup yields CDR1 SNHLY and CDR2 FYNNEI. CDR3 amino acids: CASSPFPDRPYEQYV. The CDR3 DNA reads TGTGCCAGCAGTCCTTTTCCGGACAGACCCTACGAGCAGTACGTC.

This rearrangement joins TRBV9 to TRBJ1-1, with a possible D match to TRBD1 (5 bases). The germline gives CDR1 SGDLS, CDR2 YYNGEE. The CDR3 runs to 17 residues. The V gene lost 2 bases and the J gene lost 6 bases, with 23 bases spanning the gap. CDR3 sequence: CASSVGVGGNRRAEAFF. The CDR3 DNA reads TGTGCCAGCAGCGTCGGTGTTGGGGGGAATAGGAGGGCTGAAGCTTTCTTT.

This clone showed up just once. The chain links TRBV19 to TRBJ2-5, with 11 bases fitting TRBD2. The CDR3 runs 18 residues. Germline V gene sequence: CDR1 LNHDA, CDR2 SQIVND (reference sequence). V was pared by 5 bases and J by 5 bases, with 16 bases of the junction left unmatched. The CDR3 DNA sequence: TGTGCCAGTAGTTCCCTGGACTTAGCGGGGGGGTCCCGGGAGACCCAGTACTTC. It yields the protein CASSSLDLAGGSRETQYF. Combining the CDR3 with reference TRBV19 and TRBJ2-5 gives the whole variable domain DGGITQSPKYLFRKEGQNVTLSCEQNLNHDAMYWYRQDPGQGLRLIYYSQIVNDFQKGDIAEGYSVSREKKESFPLTVTSAQKNPTAFYLCASSSLDLAGGSRETQYFGPGTRLLVL.